A single sample is the source of the 22 T cell receptor beta chains below, sequenced in a study of cytomegalovirus exposure and HLA in healthy donors. Measured with immunoSEQ multiplex PCR; TCRdb has only the in-frame clones, and not every one. The repertoire holds about 220,000 clones, with 80% to 95% as singletons. Sequencing used PBMCs. The receptors shown here come from a woman under 30 in good health and CMV-seronegative.

The gene calls are TRBV28 and TRBJ2-1; TRBD1 matches 8 bases. After removal of 8 bases from V and 7 bases from J, the junction contained 7 bases not matched to a gene. Germline CDR1 reads MDHEN; CDR2 reads SYDVKM. This CDR3 region has 13 residues. Here the CDR3 DNA reads TGTGCCAGCGGGTCAGGGGGCAGGAATGAGCAGTTCTTC. It encodes CASGSGGRNEQFF.

To note about this clone: In the same sample, other DNA sequences code for this CDR3. The chain recombines TRBV27 with TRBJ2-3; D not resolved. From germline, CDR1 is MNHEY and CDR2 SMNVEV (reference sequence). The V end was cut by 3 bases, the J end by 2 bases, with 9 bases between. This CDR3 has 14 residues. CDR3 amino acids: CASSFPGPTDTQYF. CDR3 nucleotides: TGTGCCAGCAGTTTCCCCGGTCCCACAGATACGCAGTATTTT.

A few counts support this clone. J is TRBJ2-7 and V is TRBV19, with TRBD2 matching over 8 bases. Trimming removed 6 bases from V and 2 bases from J; junction bases left unmatched: 3. The CDR3 extends over 13 amino acids. Germline CDR1 LNHDA, CDR2 SQIVND (reference sequence). The CDR3: CASSAGLAYEQYF. The CDR3 region has the DNA TGTGCCAGTAGCGCGGGACTAGCCTACGAGCAGTACTTC.

This chain connects TRBV5-1 to TRBJ1-3; TRBD1 agrees at 12 bases. Germline V gives CDR1 SGHRS, CDR2 YFSETQ. V was clipped by 1 base and J by 1 base; unmatched bases: 3. The CDR3 runs to 17 residues. The DNA of the CDR3 is TGCGCCAGCAGCTTGAGGGACAGGGGGCTTTCTGGAAACACCATATATTTT. As protein: CASSLRDRGLSGNTIYF.

In DNA, the CDR3 is TGTGCCAGCAGCTTACTAGGTGAAAAACTGTTTTTT. It specifies CASSLLGEKLFF. The rearrangement links TRBV5-4 to TRBJ1-4; D not certain. V was shortened by 2 bases and J by 7 bases, with 6 bases between the two germline ends. The V gene's germline CDR1 is SGHNT and CDR2 YYREEE (reference sequence). CDR3 size: 12 residues.

The chain carries TRBV5-1 and TRBJ1-1; possibly TRBD1 for D (6 bases). The V and J ends lost 0 bases and 4 bases respectively, with 10 bases between them. The germline CDR1 and CDR2 sequences are SGHRS and YFSETQ. The CDR3 has 14 residues. CDR3 amino acids: CASSLAGVGTEAFF. CDR3 bases: TGCGCCAGCAGCTTGGCAGGGGTGGGCACTGAAGCTTTCTTT.

The chain links TRBV4-1 to TRBJ2-3, with 8 bases identical to TRBD1. Germline CDR1 MGHRA, CDR2 YSYEKL. Trimming removed 3 bases from V and 4 bases from J; junction bases left unmatched: 6. The CDR3 totals 15 residues. The CDR3: CASSQPTGVPDTQYF. Here the CDR3 DNA reads TGCGCCAGCAGCCAGCCGACAGGGGTTCCAGATACGCAGTATTTT.

The chain joins TRBV5-1 to TRBJ2-1; a possible D gene is TRBD1 (6 bases). Trimming cost V 3 bases and J 0 bases, with 16 bases left between them. CDR3 length equals 17 residues. Germline CDR1 SGHRS, CDR2 YFSETQ. The CDR3 bases are TGCGCCAGCAGCTCCCAGGGACACCCGAGCTCCTACAATGAGCAGTTCTTC. It encodes CASSSQGHPSSYNEQFF.

The chain carries TRBV9 and TRBJ1-2; D possibly corresponds to TRBD1 (6 bases). The V end lost 0 bases, the J end lost 3 bases, and 12 bases lay between the germline ends. Germline V gives CDR1 SGDLS, CDR2 YYNGEE. The CDR3 extends over 15 amino acids. The CDR3 sequence: CASSVVSPGDYGYTF. CDR3 bases: TGTGCCAGCAGCGTAGTTAGTCCAGGGGACTATGGCTACACCTTC.

V usage is TRBV5-5 and J usage is TRBJ2-7; D may be TRBD1 (8 bases). CDR1 and CDR2 from the germline V gene are SGHKS and YYEKEE (reference sequence). The ends were cut back, 4 bases at V and 6 bases at J, with 17 bases in the middle. This CDR3 spans 14 amino acids. CDR3 in DNA: TGTGCCAGCAGCCACAGGGGGGGGACCTTCGAGCAGTACTTC. This gives the protein CASSHRGGTFEQYF.

The chain couples TRBV6-5 to TRBJ2-7; 7 bases fit TRBD2. V shed 8 bases, J shed 6 bases, and the junction held 10 bases outside the gene matches. Germline V gives CDR1 MNHEY, CDR2 SVGAGI. The CDR3 is made up of 13 amino acids. The CDR3 spells CASRAGVDREQYF. CDR3 DNA: TGTGCCAGCCGGGCGGGAGTTGATCGCGAGCAGTACTTC.

This clone has just one count. This chain connects TRBV5-1 to TRBJ2-7; 14 bases match TRBD2. The CDR3 consists of 18 residues. Germline V gene lookup returns CDR1 SGHRS and CDR2 YFSETQ. The V segment lost 0 bases and the J segment 4 bases; nucleotides outside the gene matches: 9. CDR3 in DNA: TGCGCCAGCAGCTTGGCCCGACTAGCGGGAGGGATGTGGTACGAGCAGTACTTC. Its protein product is CASSLARLAGGMWYEQYF.

The chain has TRBV4-2 and TRBJ1-1, with 11 positions matching TRBD1. Losses at the gene ends were 3 bases for V and 2 bases for J; bases not matched to a gene: 11. CDR1 is LGHNA and CDR2 is YNFKEQ in the germline V gene. This CDR3 spans 18 amino acids. CDR3 protein: CASSHPPGQGGYNTEAFF. As DNA, the CDR3 is TGTGCCAGCAGCCACCCCCCGGGACAGGGGGGATATAACACTGAAGCTTTCTTT.

The V and J genes are TRBV6-1 and TRBJ2-7, with D possibly matching TRBD2 (5 bases). CDR3 length: 13 amino acids. Germline assignment: CDR1 MNHNS and CDR2 SASEGT. V was clipped by 4 bases and J by 4 bases, with 11 bases between them. CDR3 protein: CASSAGRGYEQYF. The CDR3 DNA reads TGTGCCAGCAGTGCGGGCAGAGGGTACGAGCAGTACTTC.

CDR3 nucleotides: TGTGCCATCAGTGTAACCGGGACTAGAGGCTACGAGCAGTACTTC. It yields the protein CAISVTGTRGYEQYF. The gene calls are TRBV10-3 and TRBJ2-7; 8 bases agree with TRBD2. The CDR3 spans 15 residues. V gave up 4 bases and J gave up 3 bases; unmatched junction bases: 8. The germline V gene has CDR1 ENHRY and CDR2 SYGVKD.

The table lists this clone with a count of one. The chain carries TRBV10-1 and TRBJ1-1; D unclear. Germline lookup yields CDR1 WNHNN and CDR2 SYGVQD (reference sequence). V lost 3 bases and J lost 1, with 9 bases in between. The length of the CDR3 is 14 residues. CDR3 in amino acids: CASSDQAKNTEAFF. CDR3 in DNA: TGCGCCAGCAGTGATCAAGCGAAGAACACTGAAGCTTTCTTT.

The chain links TRBV5-1 to TRBJ2-2; D remains ambiguous. The length of the CDR3 is 15 residues. Germline V gene data show CDR1 as SGHRS and CDR2 as YFSETQ. V lost 4 bases and J 5 bases, leaving 15 bases between the germline ends. CDR3 protein: CASSPDSPKTGELFF. CDR3 nucleotide sequence: TGCGCCAGCAGCCCAGACTCCCCCAAAACCGGGGAGCTGTTTTTT.

V gene TRBV9 combines with J gene TRBJ1-3, with D tentatively TRBD1 (6 bases). V was cut by 4 bases and J by 2 bases, with 16 bases left in between. The CDR3 has 16 residues. CDR1 and CDR2 from the germline V gene are SGDLS and YYNGEE. CDR3 sequence (DNA): TGTGCCAGCAGCCCCCGTTCAGGGGAGACTGGAAACACCATATATTTT. Protein product: CASSPRSGETGNTIYF.

This chain links TRBV7-9 with TRBJ1-5; 10 positions agree with TRBD1. Unmatched junction bases numbered 3, after V lost 6 bases and J lost 1 base. Germline V CDR1 and CDR2: SEHNR, FQNEAQ (reference sequence). This CDR3 contains 15 residues. CDR3 DNA: TGTGCCAGCAGTCGGGGACAGGGGAGCAATCAGCCCCAGCATTTT. Amino acids: CASSRGQGSNQPQHF.

The rearrangement links TRBV27 to TRBJ2-1; TRBD2 matches 7 bases. CDR3 length: 18 residues. The J segment lost 3 bases and the V segment lost 4 bases, leaving 15 bases of the junction unmatched. Germline loops: CDR1 MNHEY, CDR2 SMNVEV (reference sequence). The CDR3 DNA sequence: TGTGCCAGCAGTTCGATTATAGCCGGGGGGAAGAGCTACAATGAGCAGTTCTTC. This codes for CASSSIIAGGKSYNEQFF.

The rearrangement links TRBV5-1 to TRBJ2-1, with D hard to call. CDR1 and CDR2 (germline): SGHRS, YFSETQ. Trimming pared 1 base from V and 6 bases from J, leaving 11 bases between. The CDR3 is 14 residues long. CDR3 nucleotides: TGCGCCAGCAGCTTGTATGTTACGCGCAATGAGCAGTTCTTC. Encoded protein: CASSLYVTRNEQFF.

The rearrangement links TRBV13 to TRBJ1-1, with 7 positions matching TRBD1. Germline CDR1 is PRHDT and CDR2 is FYEKMQ (reference sequence). J lost 0 bases, V lost 0 bases, and 13 bases had no gene match. CDR3 length equals 19 residues. CDR3: CASSLGSVAGGQMNTEAFF. CDR3 in DNA: TGTGCCAGCAGCTTAGGCTCGGTGGCAGGGGGGCAAATGAACACTGAAGCTTTCTTT.